One sample yielded the 27 T cell receptor beta chains listed below, sequenced in a study of PD-1 blockade in classical Hodgkin lymphoma. Relapses following autologous stem cell transplantation were seen in all patients, with brentuximab vedotin exposure varying. Assay used: immunoSEQ multiplex PCR; TCRdb lists only in-frame clones, some missing. The sample consists of 39,000 or so clones, around 83% of them appearing once. Source: peripheral blood mononuclear cells (PBMCs), taken before the second cycle of nivolumab. The receptors stem from a human donor with classical Hodgkin lymphoma.

The gene calls are TRBV10-3 and TRBJ2-7, with 9 bases identical to TRBD1. From germline, CDR1 is ENHRY and CDR2 SYGVKD. CDR3 length: 17 residues. V lost 0 bases to trimming and J lost 3 bases; unmatched junction nucleotides: 9. CDR3 sequence reads: CAISESEWDREHYEQYF. The CDR3 bases are TGTGCCATCAGTGAGTCCGAATGGGACAGGGAGCACTACGAGCAGTACTTC.

V usage is TRBV5-1 and J usage is TRBJ2-7, with TRBD2 matching 9 bases. Germline V gene sequence: CDR1 SGHRS, CDR2 YFSETQ. The CDR3 is 15 amino acids. Trimming took 4 bases from V and 5 from J; bases not matched to a gene: 10. CDR3 coding DNA: TGCGCCAGCAGCCTTCATAGCGGGAGTCGCGACGAGCAGTACTTC. Its protein is CASSLHSGSRDEQYF.

This chain uses TRBV7-8 with TRBJ2-3; 9 bases line up with TRBD2. The CDR3 runs 16 residues. Germline trimming cut 2 bases from V and 3 bases from J; bases unmatched to any gene: 6. CDR1 and CDR2 from the germline V gene are SGHVS and FQNEAQ. The CDR3 nucleotides are TGTGCCAGCAGCTTAATGGCTAGCGGGGCTACAGATACGCAGTATTTT. Residues: CASSLMASGATDTQYF.

The chain is built from TRBV10-1 and TRBJ2-1; 11 positions match TRBD2. The CDR3 has 17 amino acids. Per germline, CDR1 WNHNN and CDR2 SYGVQD (reference sequence). V trimming: 5 bases; J trimming: 1 base; junction bases outside the gene matches: 7. Here the CDR3 DNA reads TGCGCCAGCAGTCACCCTAGACTAGCGGGATCCTACAATGAGCAGTTCTTC. Its translation is CASSHPRLAGSYNEQFF.

This chain links TRBV5-1 with TRBJ1-6; D not resolved. Trimming cost V 0 bases and J 3 bases, with 13 bases left between them. Germline V gene data show CDR1 as SGHRS and CDR2 as YFSETQ. The CDR3 length is 17 residues. As DNA, the CDR3 is TGCGCCAGCAGCTTGGACCCCGGGAAGAGCTATAATTCACCCCTCCACTTT. It encodes CASSLDPGKSYNSPLHF.

The chain has TRBV6-1 and TRBJ1-4; D remains ambiguous. Germline CDR1 and CDR2: MNHNS and SASEGT. This CDR3 is built from 14 residues. V lost 6 bases and J 2 bases, leaving 10 bases between the germline ends. CDR3 nucleotide sequence: TGTGCCAGCAGCGGATCGAACACTAATGAAAAACTGTTTTTT. This sequence encodes CASSGSNTNEKLFF.

V gene TRBV9 combines with J gene TRBJ2-1, with D unresolved. Germline CDR1 and CDR2: SGDLS and YYNGEE. The CDR3 covers 12 residues. The ends were cut back, 0 bases at V and 8 bases at J, with 6 bases in the middle. CDR3 protein: CASSVDSHEQFF. As DNA, the CDR3 is TGTGCCAGCAGCGTAGACAGCCATGAGCAGTTCTTC.

V gene TRBV4-1 combines with J gene TRBJ2-3; a weak D match, TRBD2 (6 bases). CDR3 length equals 15 residues. The V end lost 2 bases, the J end lost 6 bases, and 15 bases lay between the germline ends. Germline loops: CDR1 MGHRA, CDR2 YSYEKL. CDR3 in DNA: TGCGCCAGCAGCCAACCAGGAGGGGCGGGGGATACGCAGTATTTT. It translates to CASSQPGGAGDTQYF.

The gene calls are TRBV11-1 and TRBJ1-6; 8 nucleotides match TRBD1. The V segment lost 4 bases and the J segment 7 bases; nucleotides outside the gene matches: 9. This CDR3 comprises 16 residues. The V gene's germline CDR1 is SGHAT and CDR2 FQDESV (reference sequence). CDR3 sequence (DNA): TGTGCCAGCAGCTCGAAGAAGGACAGGGCGAATTCACCCCTCCACTTT. It yields the protein CASSSKKDRANSPLHF. The full variable domain, with the rest looked up from reference TRBV11-1 and TRBJ1-6, is EAEVAQSPRYKITEKSQAVAFWCDPISGHATLYWYRQILGQGPELLVQFQDESVVDDSQLPKDRFSAERLKGVDSTLKIQPAELGDSAMYLCASSSKKDRANSPLHFGNGTRLTVT.

This chain joins TRBV6-5 and TRBJ1-6, with 9 bases that match TRBD1. J gave up 10 bases and V 5 bases, and 6 bases lay outside the gene matches. Germline V gene sequence: CDR1 MNHEY, CDR2 SVGAGI. The CDR3 extends over 14 amino acids. The CDR3 sequence is CASSHRQGVSPLHF. DNA for the CDR3: TGTGCCAGCAGTCACCGACAGGGGGTCTCACCCCTCCACTTT.

The chain is built from TRBV4-1 and TRBJ2-1; 7 nucleotides line up with TRBD2. CDR1 and CDR2 from the germline V gene are MGHRA and YSYEKL. This CDR3 has 16 residues. The V and J ends lost 0 bases and 6 bases, in that order; junction bases with no gene match: 8. The CDR3 DNA follows: TGCGCCAGCAGCCAAGAGGTCCAGCGGGGCCGCAATGAGCAGTTCTTC. Translating gives CASSQEVQRGRNEQFF.

The chain couples TRBV19 to TRBJ2-2; unclear D gene. Germline loops: CDR1 LNHDA, CDR2 SQIVND (reference sequence). V was trimmed by 5 bases and J by 4 bases, leaving 14 bases between them. The CDR3 runs 15 residues. CDR3 loop: CASSGKRVGTGELFF. Here the CDR3 DNA reads TGTGCCAGTAGTGGGAAGAGAGTTGGCACCGGGGAGCTGTTTTTT. Together with reference TRBV19 and TRBJ2-2, the CDR3 gives the full variable domain: DGGITQSPKYLFRKEGQNVTLSCEQNLNHDAMYWYRQDPGQGLRLIYYSQIVNDFQKGDIAEGYSVSREKKESFPLTVTSAQKNPTAFYLCASSGKRVGTGELFFGEGSRLTVL.

In the case of this clone: The sample contains more than one DNA sequence encoding this CDR3. The chain carries TRBV29-1 and TRBJ2-5; D is possibly TRBD1 or TRBD2 (5 bases each). V was trimmed by 8 bases and J by 4 bases, leaving 17 bases between them. Germline loops: CDR1 SQVTM, CDR2 ANQGSEA. The length of the CDR3 is 13 residues. The CDR3 region is CSTGTSTRETQYF. The CDR3 DNA sequence: TGCAGCACCGGGACCAGCACTCGAGAGACCCAGTACTTC.

A single count supports this clone. The chain has TRBV10-2 and TRBJ2-7, with TRBD2 matching 9 bases. Germline trimming cut 7 bases from V and 1 base from J; bases unmatched to any gene: 2. Germline V CDR1 and CDR2: WSHSY, SAAADI. The CDR3 is made up of 13 amino acids. In DNA, the CDR3 is TGCGCCAGCATTAGCGGGGGTTCCTACGAGCAGTACTTC. It specifies CASISGGSYEQYF.

This rearrangement joins TRBV5-1 to TRBJ2-5, with TRBD2 identical over 10 bases. Germline CDR1 reads SGHRS; CDR2 reads YFSETQ. The J segment lost 4 bases and the V segment lost 2 bases, leaving 5 bases of the junction unmatched. The CDR3 loop spans 15 amino acids. DNA for the CDR3: TGCGCCAGCAGCTTAAGGGAGCGGGGGGGAGAGACCCAGTACTTC. Amino acid sequence: CASSLRERGGETQYF.

The chain employs TRBV6-1 and TRBJ2-3, with D perhaps matching TRBD2 (5 bases). The germline CDR1 and CDR2 sequences are MNHNS and SASEGT. The V and J ends lost 7 bases and 4 bases respectively, with 12 bases between them. The CDR3 contains 13 residues. DNA of the CDR3: TGTGCCAGCATGGCTCGGGGATCAGATACGCAGTATTTT. Amino acids: CASMARGSDTQYF.

The chain combines TRBV15 with TRBJ1-4; 9 bases fit TRBD1. Per germline, CDR1 LNHNV and CDR2 YYDKDF (reference sequence). CDR3 size: 18 residues. J gave up 0 bases and V 0 bases, and 5 bases lay outside the gene matches. DNA of the CDR3: TGTGCCACCAGCAGAGATAGAGGGACAGGGTCAACTAATGAAAAACTGTTTTTT. It codes for CATSRDRGTGSTNEKLFF. Supplemented by reference TRBV15 and TRBJ1-4, the full variable domain reads DAMVIQNPRYQVTQFGKPVTLSCSQTLNHNVMYWYQQKSSQAPKLLFHYYDKDFNNEADTPDNFQSRRPNTSFCFLDIRSPGLGDTAMYLCATSRDRGTGSTNEKLFFGSGTQLSVL.

The rearrangement links TRBV11-2 to TRBJ1-6; no clear D. The CDR3 sequence is 13 residues long. The germline CDR1 and CDR2 sequences are SGHAT and FQNNGV. V lost 3 bases, J lost 7 bases, and 7 bases lay in between. CDR3: CASSFPMNSPLHF. The CDR3 nucleotides are TGTGCCAGCAGCTTCCCAATGAATTCACCCCTCCACTTT.

V usage is TRBV29-1 and J usage is TRBJ2-1, with 9 bases matching TRBD2. Germline values: CDR1 SQVTM, CDR2 ANQGSEA. The CDR3 contains 14 residues. V gave up 6 bases and J gave up 12 bases; unmatched junction bases: 15. CDR3 amino acids: CSVGGTSSPMMQFF. The CDR3 coding sequence is TGCAGCGTCGGGGGGACTAGCAGCCCAATGATGCAGTTCTTC.

The CDR3 reads CASSVEGSGAVDTQYF. CDR3 nucleotides: TGTGCCAGCAGCGTAGAAGGTAGCGGGGCGGTAGATACGCAGTATTTT. The rearrangement uses TRBV9 and TRBJ2-3, with 8 nucleotides matching TRBD2. The germline CDR1 and CDR2 sequences are SGDLS and YYNGEE. The CDR3 is made up of 16 amino acids. J lost 5 bases, V lost 0 bases, and 8 bases had no gene match. Combining the CDR3 with reference TRBV9 and TRBJ2-3 gives the whole variable domain DSGVTQTPKHLITATGQRVTLRCSPRSGDLSVYWYQQSLDQGLQFLIQYYNGEERAKGNILERFSAQQFPDLHSELNLSSLELGDSALYFCASSVEGSGAVDTQYFGPGTRLTVL.

The chain has TRBV19 and TRBJ2-6, with D perhaps TRBD1 (6 bases). The CDR3 covers 18 residues. V was clipped by 3 bases and J by 0 bases, with 15 bases between them. Germline V lookup: CDR1 LNHDA, CDR2 SQIVND (reference sequence). CDR3 loop: CASSIGGRGSSGANVLTF. CDR3 nucleotides: TGTGCCAGTAGTATTGGAGGCAGGGGTTCCTCTGGGGCCAACGTCCTGACTTTC.

This clone was detected only once. This chain joins TRBV28 and TRBJ1-2; D not certain. CDR1 is MDHEN and CDR2 is SYDVKM in the germline V gene. The CDR3 is 14 residues long. The germline V and J ends were trimmed by 3 bases and 8 bases, with 16 bases remaining between them. CDR3 sequence reads: CASSFPNWSWGYTF. In nucleotides, the CDR3 is TGTGCCAGCAGTTTTCCGAACTGGAGCTGGGGCTACACCTTC.

The V call is TRBV15, the J call TRBJ2-2; D gene uncertain. Trimming pared 0 bases from V and 6 bases from J, leaving 8 bases between. CDR1 and CDR2 from the germline V gene are LNHNV and YYDKDF (reference sequence). CDR3 length: 14 residues. The CDR3 is CATSRDPLPGELFF. The CDR3 coding sequence is TGTGCCACCAGCAGAGATCCCCTCCCCGGGGAGCTGTTTTTT. The full variable domain, its missing parts supplied by reference TRBV15 and TRBJ2-2, is DAMVIQNPRYQVTQFGKPVTLSCSQTLNHNVMYWYQQKSSQAPKLLFHYYDKDFNNEADTPDNFQSRRPNTSFCFLDIRSPGLGDTAMYLCATSRDPLPGELFFGEGSRLTVL.

The chain uses TRBV7-8 and TRBJ2-3; possible D gene TRBD1, 5 bases. The CDR3 totals 14 residues. Germline V gene lookup returns CDR1 SGHVS and CDR2 FQNEAQ. V was cut by 5 bases and J by 6 bases, with 15 bases left in between. The CDR3 region is CASSPSRGYDTQYF. CDR3 bases: TGTGCCAGCAGCCCATCTAGGGGATATGATACGCAGTATTTT.

The V gene is TRBV6-4, the J gene TRBJ2-3, with no clear D. The germline gives CDR1 MRHNA, CDR2 SNTAGT. The V end lost 2 bases, the J end lost 2 bases, and 5 bases lay between the germline ends. CDR3 size: 13 residues. The CDR3 loop is CASSDRATDTQYF. DNA of the CDR3: TGTGCCAGCAGTGACAGGGCCACAGATACGCAGTATTTT.

J is TRBJ2-3 and V is TRBV5-1; D not certain. V was cut by 5 bases and J by 4 bases, with 5 bases left in between. CDR1 is SGHRS and CDR2 is YFSETQ in the germline V gene. CDR3 size: 11 residues. The CDR3 is CASSLSDTQYF. CDR3 sequence (DNA): TGCGCCAGCAGTTTGTCAGATACGCAGTATTTT.

This chain connects TRBV5-4 to TRBJ2-3, with 9 bases that match TRBD1. The CDR3 loop spans 16 amino acids. V lost 3 bases to trimming and J lost 0 bases; unmatched junction nucleotides: 5. Germline CDR1 is SGHNT and CDR2 is YYREEE (reference sequence). The CDR3 spells CASSSGQGPSTDTQYF. DNA of the CDR3: TGTGCCAGCAGCTCCGGACAGGGGCCCAGCACAGATACGCAGTATTTT.